This passage covers 27 T cell receptor beta chains from one sample sequenced in a study of T cell repertoires in cytomegalovirus infection. TCRdb passed the reads through MiXCR, listing each CDR3 protein once. The data hold about half a million distinct CDR3 sequences, with 33% observed a single time. Antigen specificity for these receptors is unknown. Material: cultured PBMCs, obtained from culture after CMV antigen stimulation. These receptors came from a human donor in good health (CMV status not recorded). Some clones in this sample may be carry-over from other donors' samples.

This clonotype was seen a few times. The chain is built from TRBV5-6 and TRBJ2-3; D is perhaps TRBD2 (6 bases). Trimming shortened V by 6 bases and J by 0 bases, and 14 bases separated the two germline ends. Per the germline V gene, CDR1 is SGHDT and CDR2 is YYEEEE. The CDR3 has 15 residues. The CDR3 DNA reads as TGTGCCAGCATGGAGGAGGGCGGTAGCACAGATACGCAGTATTTT. It encodes CASMEEGGSTDTQYF. The whole variable domain, filled in from reference TRBV5-6 and TRBJ2-3, reads DAGVTQSPTHLIKTRGQQVTLRCSPKSGHDTVSWYQQALGQGPQFIFQYYEEEERQRGNFPDRFSGHQFPNYSSELNVNALLLGDSALYLCASMEEGGSTDTQYFGPGTRLTVL.

The V and J genes are TRBV7-8 and TRBJ1-2; D perhaps matches TRBD1 (5 bases). The V gene's germline CDR1 is SGHVS and CDR2 FQNEAQ. The CDR3 consists of 15 residues. Trimming stripped 0 bases from V and 4 bases from J, with 12 bases between. CDR3 region: CASSLARDSFYGYTF. CDR3 in DNA: TGTGCCAGCAGCTTAGCCCGGGACTCCTTCTATGGCTACACCTTC. The full variable domain, in which reference TRBV7-8 and TRBJ1-2 provide the parts outside the CDR3, is GAGVSQSPRYKVAKRGQDVALRCDPISGHVSLFWYQQALGQGPEFLTYFQNEAQLDKSGLPSDRFFAERPEGSVSTLKIQRTQQEDSAVYLCASSLARDSFYGYTFGSGTRLTVV.

Many counts were recorded for this clonotype. V gene TRBV7-2 combines with J gene TRBJ1-2, with 8 bases that match TRBD1. Germline lookup yields CDR1 SGHTA and CDR2 FQGNSA. J lost 8 bases, V lost 3 bases, and 8 bases had no gene match. The CDR3 totals 14 residues. The CDR3 loop reads CASSLRRQGLGYTF. Written as DNA, the CDR3 is TGTGCCAGCAGCTTGAGAAGACAGGGGTTAGGCTACACCTTC.

The V and J genes are TRBV20-1 and TRBJ2-3, with 10 bases lining up with TRBD2. The CDR3 is 16 residues long. V gave up 7 bases and J gave up 0 bases; unmatched junction bases: 10. Germline-derived CDR1 and CDR2 are DFQATT and SNEGSKA (reference sequence). The CDR3 here is CSGASGRGGSTDTQYF. CDR3 nucleotide sequence: TGCAGTGGGGCTAGCGGGAGAGGGGGGAGCACAGATACGCAGTATTTT.

The rearrangement uses TRBV6-1 and TRBJ2-5; 9 bases are shared with TRBD2. V dropped 4 bases and J dropped 2; count of bases not matched to a gene: 8. CDR3 length equals 16 residues. Per the germline V gene, CDR1 is MNHNS and CDR2 is SASEGT. CDR3 sequence reads: CASSVVSSGGQETQYF. CDR3 DNA: TGTGCCAGCAGTGTCGTGAGTAGCGGGGGTCAAGAGACCCAGTACTTC.

In this sample, this clonotype turned up once. The V call is TRBV7-2, the J call TRBJ1-5, with 7 bases matching TRBD1. Trimming at V came to 1 base and at J to 4 bases, leaving 4 bases not matched to a gene. Per germline, CDR1 SGHTA and CDR2 FQGNSA. The CDR3 covers 15 residues. CDR3 nucleotides: TGTGCCAGCAGCTTAGGCCCGACAGGGAATCAGCCCCAGCATTTT. This sequence encodes CASSLGPTGNQPQHF.

This clonotype was found a few times. This rearrangement joins TRBV12-3 or TRBV12-4 to TRBJ2-3; a possible D gene is TRBD2 (5 bases). V lost 2 bases and J lost 2, with 11 bases in between. The CDR3 length is 15 residues. The CDR3 DNA follows: TGTGCCAGCAGTTTATATACGGGATCCACAGATACGCAGTATTTT. Protein product: CASSLYTGSTDTQYF.

This chain joins TRBV11-2 and TRBJ2-7; D may be TRBD1 or TRBD2 (6 bases each). The CDR3 is made up of 15 amino acids. V lost 5 bases, J lost 3 bases, and 17 bases lay in between. Germline lookup yields CDR1 SGHAT and CDR2 FQNNGV. For the CDR3, the DNA is TGTGCCAGCAGCCCCCTAGGGGGAGGATACTACGAGCAGTACTTC. It codes for CASSPLGGGYYEQYF.

V is TRBV6-5 and J is TRBJ1-1, with unresolved D. The ends were cut back, 0 bases at V and 7 bases at J, with 9 bases in the middle. The CDR3 has 13 residues. CDR1 is MNHEY, CDR2 SVGAGI, per germline. This CDR3 is CASSYSDGIEAFF. The CDR3 DNA reads as TGTGCCAGCAGTTACTCTGATGGGATTGAAGCTTTCTTT.

This clonotype was observed a few times. V usage is TRBV6-2 or TRBV6-3 and J usage is TRBJ2-1; 13 bases are a match to TRBD2. This CDR3 spans 19 amino acids. Germline V gives CDR1 MNHEY, CDR2 SVGEGT. The junction had 8 bases not matched to a gene; V was cut back by 1 base and J by 2 bases. CDR3 sequence: CASSYYPPTSGRAYNEQFF. CDR3 coding DNA: TGTGCCAGCAGTTACTACCCTCCAACTAGCGGGAGGGCCTACAATGAGCAGTTCTTC.

This clonotype was seen a handful of times. V gene TRBV7-8 combines with J gene TRBJ1-2; the D gene is possibly TRBD1 (6 bases). The CDR3 length is 15 residues. Trimming left V 5 bases short and J 3 bases short, with 16 bases between. Per the germline V gene, CDR1 is SGHVS and CDR2 is FQNEAQ. CDR3 in DNA: TGTGCCAGCAGCATAGGGGACACCGCCTACTATGGCTACACCTTC. It codes for CASSIGDTAYYGYTF.

The chain carries TRBV12-3 or TRBV12-4 and TRBJ2-3; D might be TRBD2 (7 bases). V lost 6 bases, J lost 7 bases, and 14 bases lay in between. The CDR3 has 13 amino acids. CDR3 loop: CASRGGGPNTQYF. CDR3 in DNA: TGTGCCAGCAGAGGGGGAGGGCCAAATACGCAGTATTTT.

The chain combines TRBV4-1 with TRBJ1-2; D is unclear. Germline CDR1 MGHRA, CDR2 YSYEKL. V lost 0 bases, J lost 4 bases, and 12 bases lay in between. This CDR3 contains 15 residues. The CDR3 loop is CASSQERQSLYGYTF. CDR3 coding DNA: TGCGCCAGCAGCCAAGAGCGTCAGAGCCTCTATGGCTACACCTTC.

This clonotype was counted a few times. The chain couples TRBV4-3 to TRBJ2-1; 9 nucleotides line up with TRBD1. The CDR3 is made up of 16 amino acids. In germline, CDR1 is LGHNA, CDR2 YSLEER. Trimming removed 3 bases from V and 6 bases from J; junction bases left unmatched: 9. This CDR3 reads CASSQGTGTGRNEQFF. The CDR3, as DNA: TGCGCCAGCAGCCAGGGAACCGGGACAGGGCGCAATGAGCAGTTCTTC.

This clonotype was observed a few times. The chain is built from TRBV7-8 and TRBJ2-3, with D perhaps matching TRBD2 (6 bases). V was pared by 4 bases and J by 5 bases, with 22 bases between. Looked up from germline, CDR1 is SGHVS and CDR2 is FQNEAQ. This CDR3 spans 17 amino acids. The CDR3 nucleotides are TGTGCCAGCAGCTCGCCGCGTGGGAGGCCTCTCAGAGATACGCAGTATTTT. Translation gives CASSSPRGRPLRDTQYF.

V and J are TRBV6-1 and TRBJ2-3, with 13 bases aligning to TRBD2. The ends lost 6 bases at V and 3 bases at J; junction bases unmatched: 6. Germline CDR1 MNHNS, CDR2 SASEGT. CDR3 size: 16 residues. The CDR3 bases are TGTGCCAGCAGCGGAAGGACTAGCGGGGGAACAGATACGCAGTATTTT. This encodes CASSGRTSGGTDTQYF.

This clonotype was detected a few times. CDR3: CASSPHSQTGQKLFF. CDR3 coding DNA: TGTGCCAGCAGCCCGCATAGCCAAACAGGGCAAAAACTGTTTTTT. This sequence joins TRBV11-2 and TRBJ1-4; perhaps TRBD1 as D (6 bases). From germline, CDR1 is SGHAT and CDR2 FQNNGV. The V and J ends lost 5 bases and 9 bases respectively, with 19 bases between them. The CDR3 covers 15 residues.

This clonotype was detected a few times. V and J are TRBV6-6 and TRBJ2-2; no clear D. Germline CDR1 reads MNHNY; CDR2 reads SVGAGI (reference sequence). The CDR3 is 13 residues long. Between the trimmed V and J ends, which lost 5 bases and 6 bases, there was a span of 10 bases. CDR3 protein: CASSVRFPGELFF. The CDR3 region has the DNA TGTGCCAGCAGTGTTAGATTCCCCGGGGAGCTGTTTTTT.

In this sample, this clonotype turned up a few times. The genes are TRBV12-3 or TRBV12-4 and TRBJ2-1, with D unresolved. V was shortened by 3 bases and J by 1 base, with 10 bases between the two germline ends. The CDR3 totals 15 residues. CDR3 nucleotides: TGTGCCAGCAGTTTTCGAAGAGGTTCCTACAATGAGCAGTTCTTC. Protein: CASSFRRGSYNEQFF.

This clonotype came up a few times. The rearrangement uses TRBV20-1 and TRBJ2-7; 7 nucleotides align to TRBD1. This CDR3 region has 15 residues. Germline trimming cut 3 bases from V and 0 bases from J; bases unmatched to any gene: 8. Germline lookup yields CDR1 DFQATT and CDR2 SNEGSKA (reference sequence). In DNA, the CDR3 is TGCAGTGCTAGGATAATGGGACAGAGCTCCTACGAGCAGTACTTC. The encoded protein is CSARIMGQSSYEQYF.

V gene TRBV7-2 combines with J gene TRBJ2-5; 8 nucleotides align to TRBD1. This CDR3 comprises 16 residues. Losses at the gene ends were 2 bases for V and 5 bases for J; bases not matched to a gene: 10. Looked up from germline, CDR1 is SGHTA and CDR2 is FQGNSA. The DNA for the CDR3 is TGTGCCAGCAGCTTAAACGGACAGGGTTTAGGGGAGACCCAGTACTTC. This codes for CASSLNGQGLGETQYF.

This clonotype was picked up a small number of times. V gene TRBV6-6 combines with J gene TRBJ2-5; 8 nucleotides line up with TRBD2. Germline V gene sequence: CDR1 MNHNY, CDR2 SVGAGI (reference sequence). The trim removed 6 bases at V and 2 bases at J, leaving 5 bases unmatched. There are 14 residues in the CDR3. CDR3 amino acids: CASSPGGEQETQYF. The CDR3 DNA sequence: TGTGCCAGCAGCCCCGGGGGGGAACAAGAGACCCAGTACTTC.

The V gene is TRBV11-3, the J gene TRBJ2-1, with 9 bases that match TRBD2. Trimming cost V 2 bases and J 3 bases; bases outside gene matches: 5. Germline V lookup: CDR1 SGHNT, CDR2 YENEEA. The CDR3 runs to 16 residues. The CDR3 nucleotides are TGTGCCAGCAGCTTAATTTTAGCGGGAGACTACAATGAGCAGTTCTTC. It encodes CASSLILAGDYNEQFF.

The CDR3 region has the DNA TGTGCCAGCACCCCTGGCAGGGGCTTACATGAAAAACTGTTTTTT. Its translation: CASTPGRGLHEKLFF. This chain connects TRBV6-6 to TRBJ1-4; possible D gene TRBD1, 6 bases. Looked up from germline, CDR1 is MNHNY and CDR2 is SVGAGI (reference sequence). With 7 bases removed from V and 6 bases from J, the gap between germline ends came to 18 bases. The CDR3 is 15 amino acids.

This clonotype was seen only a few times. The chain uses TRBV19 and TRBJ1-5, with unresolved D. The CDR3 is made up of 13 amino acids. Between the trimmed V and J ends, which lost 8 bases and 2 bases, there was a span of 10 bases. Germline lookup yields CDR1 LNHDA and CDR2 SQIVND (reference sequence). CDR3 sequence: CASGSRGNQPQHF. CDR3 DNA: TGTGCCAGTGGTAGCCGGGGCAATCAGCCCCAGCATTTT.

This chain links TRBV7-3 with TRBJ2-3; D remains ambiguous. CDR3 length equals 14 residues. Germline CDR1 SGHTA, CDR2 FQGTGA. The V end lost 5 bases, the J end lost 4 bases, and 13 bases lay between the germline ends. Here the CDR3 DNA reads TGTGCCAGCAGCCTCCGGTCCGCGGCAGATACGCAGTATTTT. It specifies CASSLRSAADTQYF.

This clonotype appeared a few times. The J gene is TRBJ2-1, the V gene TRBV6-5; 11 bases fit TRBD1. Germline V gene sequence: CDR1 MNHEY, CDR2 SVGAGI. The junction had 7 bases not matched to a gene; V was cut back by 5 bases and J by 4 bases. This CDR3 is built from 16 residues. The CDR3: CASSRRDRGTYNEQFF. DNA for the CDR3: TGTGCCAGCAGTCGTCGGGACAGGGGGACTTACAATGAGCAGTTCTTC.